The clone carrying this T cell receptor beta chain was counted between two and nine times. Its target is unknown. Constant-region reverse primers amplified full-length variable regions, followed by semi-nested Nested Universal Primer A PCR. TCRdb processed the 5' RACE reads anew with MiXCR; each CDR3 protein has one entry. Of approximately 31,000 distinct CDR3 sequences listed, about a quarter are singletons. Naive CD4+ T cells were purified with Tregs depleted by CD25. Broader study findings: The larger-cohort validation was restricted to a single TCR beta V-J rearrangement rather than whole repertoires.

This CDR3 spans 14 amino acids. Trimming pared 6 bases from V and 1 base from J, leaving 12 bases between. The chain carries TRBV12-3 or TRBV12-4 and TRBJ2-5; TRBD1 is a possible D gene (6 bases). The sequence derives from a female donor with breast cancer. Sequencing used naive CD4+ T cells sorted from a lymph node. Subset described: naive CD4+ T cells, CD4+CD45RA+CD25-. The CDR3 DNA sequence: TGTGCCAGCAGAGCCACAGGGATCCAAGAGACCCAGTACTTC. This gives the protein CASRATGIQETQYF.